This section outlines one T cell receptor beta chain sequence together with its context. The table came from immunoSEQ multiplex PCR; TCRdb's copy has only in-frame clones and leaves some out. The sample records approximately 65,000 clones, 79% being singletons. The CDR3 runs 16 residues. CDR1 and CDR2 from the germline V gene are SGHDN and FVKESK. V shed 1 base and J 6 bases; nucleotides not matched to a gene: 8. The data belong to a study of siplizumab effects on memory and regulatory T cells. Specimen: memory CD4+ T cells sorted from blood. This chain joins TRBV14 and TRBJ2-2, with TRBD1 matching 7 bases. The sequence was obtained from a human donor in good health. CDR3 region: CASSQGQGLHAGELFF. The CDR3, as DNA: TGTGCCAGCAGCCAAGGACAGGGATTGCACGCCGGGGAGCTGTTTTTT.